The source of this T cell receptor (beta chain) is a study of OX40 agonist ivuxolimab in advanced cancers. Study at large: Patients achieving partial responses numbered three: one hepatocellular carcinoma case and two cutaneous melanoma cases. Overall study findings and caveats: Not determined was the antigen specificity of the expanded peripheral T cells. CD8+ T cells were the subset that, on average, had more expanded clones than CD4+. Blood T cells, both CD4+ and CD8+, expanded clonally by week 6 at 0.1 to 3.0 mg/kg.

The V gene lost 8 bases and the J gene lost 4 bases, with 15 bases spanning the gap. This CDR3 is 13 amino acids long. Germline CDR1 is SGHDN and CDR2 is FVKESK. The assay was immunoSEQ multiplex PCR, and TCRdb's table has in-frame clones only and misses some. The table records around 100,000 clones, 85% to 95% of them present only once. For this clone: Its antigen remains unidentified.

This clonotype was sampled from an adult with an advanced solid tumor such as melanoma, head and neck, liver or kidney cancer. The specimen comprised CD4+ or CD8+ T cells sorted from blood, sampled in a trial of the OX40 agonist ivuxolimab. The chain uses TRBV14 and TRBJ2-7; tentative D call: TRBD2 (5 bases). CDR3 DNA: TGTGCCAGCTATAGGTGGGAGAGATACGAGCAGTACGTC. Amino acids: CASYRWERYEQYV.